This TCR beta chain was identified in a study of regulatory T cells in long-lasting Graves disease. TCR beta libraries were built with iRepertoire HTBI primers and Arm-PCR of CDR3 regions. MiXCR, applied by TCRdb to the multiplex PCR reads, yields one record per CDR3 protein. In the table there are about 220,000 distinct CDR3 sequences, roughly 20% of which are singletons. Documented time point: newly diagnosed GD, antithyroid drugs for less than 3 months. PBMC RNA was the source of the TCR library. These data were also reused for a study on T cells in Graves' hyperthyroidism and ophthalmopathy.

The TCR was taken from a woman aged 25-40 years with Graves disease. Specimen: peripheral blood mononuclear cells (PBMCs), collected at new diagnosis, from a patient treated with antithyroid drugs.

CDR3: CARPYYEQYF. Written as DNA, the CDR3 is TGTGCCAGGCCGTATTACGAGCAGTACTTC. The gene calls are TRBV2 and TRBJ2-7, with D unclear. Germline-derived CDR1 and CDR2 are SNHLY and FYNNEI. The CDR3 is 10 residues long. V shed 9 bases and J shed 4 bases, with 7 bases lying between them.